This TCR beta chain was retrieved from a study of blood T cells in healthy people across ages. This clonotype was observed a single time. Germline V gene sequence: CDR1 MNHEY, CDR2 SVGAGI. The length of the CDR3 is 15 residues. Unmatched junction bases numbered 6, after V lost 4 bases and J lost 10 bases. Then a second PCR, running about 6 to 12 cycles, was carried out with a sample-barcoded 5' primer and a J-beta primer mix. Carrying 12 random nucleotides, a template-switch adaptor labeled each individual cDNA molecule. In TCRdb, the 5' RACE reads were re-called with MiXCR into one record per CDR3 protein. The sample carries around 690,000 distinct CDR3 sequences, 45% to 65% recorded once.

The sequenced material came from blood. The chain is built from TRBV6-5 and TRBJ2-1, with 14 bases aligning to TRBD2. The receptor was isolated from a man aged 55-75 years in good health. The DNA of the CDR3 is TGTGCCAGCAGTTCGGGACTAGCGGGGGCCAGGGAGCAGTTCTTC. It codes for CASSSGLAGAREQFF.